The sequence of this T cell receptor beta chain was determined in a study of untreated major depressive disorder. Concerning this clone: As yet, its antigen is unknown.

The table came from immunoSEQ multiplex PCR; TCRdb's copy has only in-frame clones and leaves some out. This table holds about 13,000 clones, 75% to 95% found once. Every depressed patient was matched in pairs with a non-depressed control on sex, age, current smoking status and body mass index. About 28 ml of peripheral blood was collected per donor. CD4+ T cell purity was typically approximately 96%. The study, taken as a whole, reports: The sequencing tests were limited to three preselected Vbeta families.

The receptor's source is a woman aged 25-40 years with major depressive disorder. The sequenced material came from CD4+ T cells from PBMCs.

Here the CDR3 reads CASSPDAGKTEAFF. In DNA, the CDR3 is TGTGCCAGCTCACCGGACGCAGGGAAGACTGAAGCTTTCTTT. This chain uses TRBV18 with TRBJ1-1; D is perhaps TRBD1 (5 bases). The CDR3 is made up of 14 amino acids. V was trimmed by 3 bases and J by 5 bases, leaving 13 bases between them. The germline V gene encodes CDR1 KGHSH and CDR2 LQKENI.